This T cell receptor (beta chain) appears in the sequencing data of a study of T cell responses to AZD1222 COVID-19 vaccine. The method was immunoSEQ multiplex PCR; TCRdb's version includes in-frame clones alone and lacks a portion of them. Of 80,000 to 85,000 clones listed, about 91% are singletons. CDR1 SGHNT and CDR2 YENEEA come from the germline V gene. The CDR3 covers 12 residues. Trimming took off 0 bases at V and 8 bases at J, with 5 bases between the two ends. The input for sequencing was peripheral blood, taken 28 days after the second AZD1222 dose. This sequence joins TRBV11-3 and TRBJ2-1; D not resolved. The origin of this receptor is an adult who received the AZD1222 COVID-19 vaccine. Here the CDR3 reads CASSLDSDEQFF. The CDR3 nucleotides read TGTGCCAGCAGCTTAGATTCCGATGAGCAGTTCTTC.